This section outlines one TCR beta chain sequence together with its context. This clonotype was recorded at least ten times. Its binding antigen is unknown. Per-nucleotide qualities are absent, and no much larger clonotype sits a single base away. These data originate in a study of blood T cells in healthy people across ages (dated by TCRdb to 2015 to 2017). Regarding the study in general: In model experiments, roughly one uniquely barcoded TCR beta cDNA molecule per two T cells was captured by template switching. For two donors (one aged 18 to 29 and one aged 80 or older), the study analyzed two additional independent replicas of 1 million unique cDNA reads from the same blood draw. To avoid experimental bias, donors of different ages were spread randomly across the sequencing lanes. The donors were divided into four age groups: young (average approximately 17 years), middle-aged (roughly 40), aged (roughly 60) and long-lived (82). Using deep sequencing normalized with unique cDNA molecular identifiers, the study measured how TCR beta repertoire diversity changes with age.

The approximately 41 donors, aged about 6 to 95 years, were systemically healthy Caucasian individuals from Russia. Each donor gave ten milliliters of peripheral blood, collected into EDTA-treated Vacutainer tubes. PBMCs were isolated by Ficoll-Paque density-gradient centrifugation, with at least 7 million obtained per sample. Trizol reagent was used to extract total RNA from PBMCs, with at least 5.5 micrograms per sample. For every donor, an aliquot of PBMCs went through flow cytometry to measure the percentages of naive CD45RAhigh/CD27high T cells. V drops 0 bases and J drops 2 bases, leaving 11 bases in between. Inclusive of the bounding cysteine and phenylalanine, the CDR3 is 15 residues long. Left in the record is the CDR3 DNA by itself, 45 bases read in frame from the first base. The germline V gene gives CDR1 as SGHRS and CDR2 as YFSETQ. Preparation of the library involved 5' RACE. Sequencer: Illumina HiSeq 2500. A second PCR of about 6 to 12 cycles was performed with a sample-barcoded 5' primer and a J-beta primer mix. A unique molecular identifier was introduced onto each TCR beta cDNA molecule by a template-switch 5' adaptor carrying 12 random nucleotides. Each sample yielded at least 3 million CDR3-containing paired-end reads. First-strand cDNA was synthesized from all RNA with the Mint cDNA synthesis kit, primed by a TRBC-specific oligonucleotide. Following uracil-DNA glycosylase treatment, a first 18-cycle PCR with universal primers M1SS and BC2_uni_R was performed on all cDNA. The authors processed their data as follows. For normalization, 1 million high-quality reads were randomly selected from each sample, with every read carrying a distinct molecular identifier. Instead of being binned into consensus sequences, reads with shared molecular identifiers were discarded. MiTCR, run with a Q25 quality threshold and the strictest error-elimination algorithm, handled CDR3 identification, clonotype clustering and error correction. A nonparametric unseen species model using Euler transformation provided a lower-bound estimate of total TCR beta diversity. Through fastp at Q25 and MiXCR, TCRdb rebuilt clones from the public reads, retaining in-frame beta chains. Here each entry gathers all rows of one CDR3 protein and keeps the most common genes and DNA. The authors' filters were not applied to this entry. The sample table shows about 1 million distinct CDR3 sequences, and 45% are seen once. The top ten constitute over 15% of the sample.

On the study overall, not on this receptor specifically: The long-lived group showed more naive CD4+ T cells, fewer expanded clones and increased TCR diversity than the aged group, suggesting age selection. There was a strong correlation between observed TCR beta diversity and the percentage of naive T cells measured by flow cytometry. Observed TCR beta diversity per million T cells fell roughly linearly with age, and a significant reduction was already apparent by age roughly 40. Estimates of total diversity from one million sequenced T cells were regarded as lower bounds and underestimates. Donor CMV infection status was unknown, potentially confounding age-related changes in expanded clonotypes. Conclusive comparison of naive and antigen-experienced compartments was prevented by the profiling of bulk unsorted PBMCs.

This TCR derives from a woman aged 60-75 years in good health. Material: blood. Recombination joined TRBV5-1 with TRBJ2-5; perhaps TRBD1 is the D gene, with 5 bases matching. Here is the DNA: TGCGCCAGCAGCTTGGCTGGGGCCTGGCAAGAGACCCAGTACTTC. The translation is CASSLAGAWQETQYF.